These T cell receptor beta chains were read from a single sample in a study of spatial heterogeneity in lung cancer. Each CDR3 protein gets one entry after TCRdb re-called the 5' RACE reads with MiXCR. Among 10,000 to 14,000 distinct CDR3 sequences, 10% were seen once, and the ten largest hold under 40%. The sequences come from PBMCs, collected at follow-up. The origin of the receptors is a female donor with early-stage non-small cell lung cancer. Each CDR3 is given with its conserved first and last residue. A D gene is named only where the DNA matches it firmly. Clone size is shown for a subset of rows, as once, few, many or a class of expanded clone.

TRBJ2-6	TRBD1	many	TRBV10-2	16	TGCGCCAGCAGACAGGGGGGCAACTCTGGGGCCAACGTCCTGACTTTC	CASRQGGNSGANVLTF
TRBJ2-3	-	many	TRBV9	14	TGTGCCAGCAGCGTAGGAACGGGAACAGATACGCAGTATTTT	CASSVGTGTDTQYF
TRBJ1-2	TRBD1	few	TRBV12-3/TRBV12-4	14	TGTGCCAGCAGCAATCCGGGACAGGAATACAGATACACCTTC	CASSNPGQEYRYTF
TRBJ2-3	-	many	TRBV20-1	17	TGCAGTGCTAGGGGGACGCCAGCGCCCAAATTCACAGATACGCAGTATTTT	CSARGTPAPKFTDTQYF
TRBJ1-1	-	many	TRBV2	12	TGTGCCAGCAGTGAGGTGGACACTGAAGCTTTCTTT	CASSEVDTEAFF
TRBJ2-1	TRBD2	many	TRBV6-5	15	TGTGCCAGCAGTGGGAGCGGGACCTCCTACAATGAGCAGTTCTTC	CASSGSGTSYNEQFF
TRBJ1-4	TRBD1	many	TRBV6-5	14	TGTGCCAGCGCCCAGGGGGCGGCTAATGAAAAACTGTTTTTT	CASAQGAANEKLFF
TRBJ2-1	TRBD2	many	TRBV4-2	14	TGTGCCAGCAGCCCAGGGACTAACTACAATGAGCAGTTCTTC	CASSPGTNYNEQFF
TRBJ2-2	-	many	TRBV2	13	TGTGCCAGCAGTGAAGCGGGTACCGGGGAGCTGTTTTTT	CASSEAGTGELFF
TRBJ2-5	-	many	TRBV4-1	19	TGCGCCAGCAGCCAAGGCCCCGAAAGGGCGGGGGCCCGGAGGGAGACCCAGTACTTC	CASSQGPERAGARRETQYF
TRBJ2-7	-	-	TRBV5-1	14	TGCGCCAGCAGTCTCGGACCCATAACCTACGAGCAGTACTTC	CASSLGPITYEQYF
TRBJ2-5	-	many	TRBV11-2	16	TGTGCCAGCAGCTTACAGGGCCAGGGCGTTGTAGAGACCCAGTACTTC	CASSLQGQGVVETQYF
TRBJ1-3	TRBD1	many	TRBV4-3	20	TGCGCCAGCAGCCAGGTCATTCCCGGGACAGGGGGGACTAATGGAAACACCATATATTTT	CASSQVIPGTGGTNGNTIYF
TRBJ2-7	-	-	TRBV4-2	12	TGTGCCAGCAGCCCTACAGGGTTCGAGCAGTACTTC	CASSPTGFEQYF
TRBJ2-7	-	-	TRBV6-1	15	TGTGCCAGCAGTGGCCCGGAGTTCGTCTCCTACGAGCAGTACTTC	CASSGPEFVSYEQYF
TRBJ2-3	-	-	TRBV7-2	13	TGTGCCAGCAGCTTAGCGCAGACAGATACGCAGTATTTT	CASSLAQTDTQYF
TRBJ2-5	TRBD2	many	TRBV23-1	15	TGCGCCAGCAGTCAATCGGAGCTAGCGGCGCGGACCCAGTACTTC	CASSQSELAARTQYF
TRBJ1-2	TRBD1	many	TRBV28	12	TGTGCCAGCCTACAGGGGGCCTCTGGCTACACCTTC	CASLQGASGYTF
TRBJ2-5	-	-	TRBV5-1	15	TGCGCCAGCAGCTTGGATGGACAGTTACAAGAGACCCAGTACTTC	CASSLDGQLQETQYF
TRBJ2-2	-	many	TRBV4-1	17	TGCGCCAGCAGCCAAGTTGACATGGGGTTTTCCACCGGGGAGCTGTTTTTT	CASSQVDMGFSTGELFF
TRBJ2-2	TRBD2	many	TRBV4-2	16	TGTGCCAGCAGCCAAGGATATTCTAGCGGGAGCCGGGAGCTGTTTTTT	CASSQGYSSGSRELFF
TRBJ1-5	TRBD1	few	TRBV15	14	TGTGCCACCAGCAAACAGGGGTACAATCAGCCCCAGCATTTT	CATSKQGYNQPQHF
TRBJ2-1	-	many	TRBV9	15	TGTGCCAGCAGCTCAAGCGGGTTGCCCTACAATGAGCAGTTCTTC	CASSSSGLPYNEQFF
TRBJ1-5	-	many	TRBV6-2/TRBV6-3	11	TGTGCCAGCAGTTACCCTCAGCCCCAGCATTTT	CASSYPQPQHF
TRBJ2-1	-	many	TRBV5-1	16	TGCGCCAGCAGCTACCCAGGGACTGTAACTTACAATGAGCAGTTCTTC	CASSYPGTVTYNEQFF
TRBJ1-4	-	-	TRBV9	16	TGTGCCAGCAGCCCTTCTCCGGGGGTAAATAATGAAAAACTGTTTTTT	CASSPSPGVNNEKLFF
TRBJ2-3	-	-	TRBV2	16	TGTGCCAGCAGTGAAGCCTCGGGTCGTAAGACAGATACGCAGTATTTT	CASSEASGRKTDTQYF
TRBJ2-1	-	many	TRBV9	15	TGTGCCAGCAGCGTAGCACCGGCCGCGGGATATGAGCAGTTCTTC	CASSVAPAAGYEQFF
TRBJ2-7	TRBD2	many	TRBV30	15	TGTGCCTGGCTAAACGACCTAGCGGGCACCTACGAGCAGTACTTC	CAWLNDLAGTYEQYF
TRBJ2-3	-	-	TRBV7-9	13	TGTGCCAGCAGCTTATCCCGACCAGATACGCAGTACTTT	CASSLSRPDTQYF
TRBJ2-2	TRBD2	-	TRBV2	15	TGTGCCAGCAGTTTTAGCGGGGGTCATACCGGGGAGCTGATTTTT	CASSFSGGHTGELIF
TRBJ2-2	-	many	TRBV6-5	15	TGTGCCAGCAGTTACTCGAGGCAGGGCACCGGGGAGCTGTTTTTT	CASSYSRQGTGELFF
TRBJ2-1	-	many	TRBV5-6	15	TGTGCCAGCAGCCTACAACTAGGAGGACCGGGTGAGCAGTTCTTC	CASSLQLGGPGEQFF
TRBJ2-2	TRBD1	many	TRBV12-3/TRBV12-4	14	TGTGCCAGCAGTCCGACAGGGTGGACCGGGGAGCTGTTTTTT	CASSPTGWTGELFF
TRBJ2-1	-	many	TRBV28	14	TGTGCCAGCTACGGGGTGGGCTCCTACAATGAGCAGTTCTTC	CASYGVGSYNEQFF
TRBJ1-5	-	many	TRBV19	16	TGTGCCAGTAGTATAGATCTATTCGCGGATCGGCAGCCCCAGCATTTT	CASSIDLFADRQPQHF
TRBJ2-5	-	-	TRBV30	13	TGTGCCTGGAGTGTAAGGCGGGCGGAGACCCAGTACTTC	CAWSVRRAETQYF
TRBJ1-1	-	many	TRBV11-2	14	TGTGCCAGCAGCTTGGCTACAGGGCGGACTGAAGCTTTCTTT	CASSLATGRTEAFF
TRBJ2-5	TRBD2	few	TRBV6-1	14	TGTGCCAGCAGTCGCGCGGGGGAACCAGAGACCCAGTACTTC	CASSRAGEPETQYF
TRBJ2-3	TRBD2	many	TRBV20-1	16	TGCAGTGCACGAGGACTAGCGGGAGTAAGGGCAGATACGCAGTATTTT	CSARGLAGVRADTQYF
TRBJ1-5	-	many	TRBV30	14	TGTGCCTGGAGTGTAGGGAATGGCAATCAGCCCCAGCATTTT	CAWSVGNGNQPQHF
TRBJ1-4	-	many	TRBV2	11	TGTGCCAGCAGTCTTGACAGAAAACTGTTTTTT	CASSLDRKLFF
TRBJ1-1	-	-	TRBV6-2/TRBV6-3	13	TGTGCCAGCAGTTACTCAACTGGCGCTGAAGCTTTCTTT	CASSYSTGAEAFF
TRBJ1-4	TRBD1	many	TRBV6-2/TRBV6-3	15	TGTGCCAGCCAAAAGCGGACAGGCGGGAGGGAAAAACTGTTTTTT	CASQKRTGGREKLFF
TRBJ2-1	TRBD1	many	TRBV11-1	13	TGTGCAGCCGGGACAGGGGGACACAATGAGCAGTTCTTC	CAAGTGGHNEQFF
TRBJ2-1	TRBD2	many	TRBV20-1	16	TGCAGTCCGTCCGGGGCGGGGGGCACCTCCTACAATGAGCAGTTCTTC	CSPSGAGGTSYNEQFF
TRBJ1-2	-	many	TRBV5-1	14	TGCGCCAGCAGCGCTGGTCAGGGGAACTATGGCTACACCTTC	CASSAGQGNYGYTF
TRBJ2-3	TRBD2	many	TRBV27	14	TGTGCCAGCAGTTTAGGCGGGGGGCCAGATACGCAGTATTTT	CASSLGGGPDTQYF
TRBJ2-1	-	many	TRBV6-1	12	TGTGCCAGCAGTGAAGAAGGGTATGAGCAGTTCTTC	CASSEEGYEQFF
TRBJ1-2	-	many	TRBV27	13	TGTGCCAGCAGTTTAAGGCAGGGCGGAGGCTACACCTTC	CASSLRQGGGYTF
TRBJ1-2	-	hyperexpanded	TRBV19	18	TGTGCCAGTAGCACAATCCGGGTTGACATGACTGGCGTATATGGCTACACCTTC	CASSTIRVDMTGVYGYTF
TRBJ2-3	TRBD2	many	TRBV4-3	15	TGCGCCAGCAGCCCCCTAGCGGGAGTCCCAGATACGCAGTATTTT	CASSPLAGVPDTQYF
TRBJ2-4	-	few	TRBV29-1	15	TGCAGTCGCCCAGGAGGAATTCGGGCCAAAAACATTCAGTACTTC	CSRPGGIRAKNIQYF